The 29 T cell receptor beta chains below come from one sample, sequenced in a study of beta chain features in type 1 diabetes (dated by TCRdb to the late 2010s). The method behind the library was the immunoSEQ multiplex PCR assay. The High Capacity cDNA Reverse Transcription Kit was used to reverse transcribe all of the isolated RNA, meaning that expressed TCRB transcripts were what got sequenced. TCRdb mirrors the immuneACCESS table, restricted to in-frame sequences. Some clones are absent from its copies; in checked studies, under half trace to an unresolved V gene, and the reason for the others is unknown. The sample yields roughly 300,000 clones; around 8% were counted once. 0.44% of the sample rests with the top ten. The sample was central memory CD4+ T cells from blood. The receptor set was obtained from a woman aged 18-35 years in good health.

This clone was observed a few times. This sequence joins TRBV10-3 and TRBJ1-2; no reliable D call. V was shortened by 6 bases and J by 1 base, with 15 bases between the two germline ends. Looked up from germline, CDR1 is ENHRY and CDR2 is SYGVKD. This CDR3 is built from 15 residues. The CDR3 DNA is TGTGCCATCAGGGACCTGATAGGGTATAACTATGGCTACACCTTC. Its protein product is CAIRDLIGYNYGYTF.

There are a few counts of this clone. V gene TRBV4-2 combines with J gene TRBJ2-2; possibly TRBD1 for D (5 bases). Germline CDR1 and CDR2: LGHNA and YNFKEQ. V was clipped by 0 bases and J by 2 bases, with 13 bases between them. This CDR3 region has 17 residues. This CDR3 reads CASSQDQYRTNTGELFF. The CDR3 region has the DNA TGTGCCAGCAGCCAAGATCAATACAGGACAAACACCGGGGAGCTGTTTTTT.

This clone was detected many times. The chain recombines TRBV28 with TRBJ2-1, with D tentatively TRBD2 (5 bases). Germline V lookup: CDR1 MDHEN, CDR2 SYDVKM. This CDR3 comprises 13 residues. With 8 bases removed from V and 5 bases from J, the gap between germline ends came to 13 bases. The CDR3 DNA reads as TGTGCCAGCGTCGAGCGGCCTAACAATGAGCAGTTCTTC. This gives the protein CASVERPNNEQFF. Full variable domain (remainder filled in from reference TRBV28 and TRBJ2-1): DVKVTQSSRYLVKRTGEKVFLECVQDMDHENMFWYRQDPGLGLRLIYFSYDVKMKEKGDIPEGYSVSREKKERFSLILESASTNQTSMYLCASVERPNNEQFFGPGTRLTVL.

This clone occurred a few times. The rearrangement joins TRBV10-3 to TRBJ2-7; TRBD1 matches at 7 bases. This CDR3 has 16 residues. Germline CDR1 reads ENHRY; CDR2 reads SYGVKD. V shed 6 bases and J 3 bases; nucleotides not matched to a gene: 14. CDR3 in amino acids: CAIRPDHHGQVYEQYF. The CDR3 nucleotides are TGTGCCATCAGGCCCGATCACCACGGACAGGTCTACGAGCAGTACTTC.

The sample holds many counts of this clone. The gene calls are TRBV28 and TRBJ2-5, with D possibly called TRBD1 or TRBD2 (5 bases each). Germline assignment: CDR1 MDHEN and CDR2 SYDVKM. The CDR3 runs 14 residues. V lost 2 bases and J 7 bases, leaving 14 bases between the germline ends. The CDR3 loop is CASSLIGTGRTQYF. The CDR3, as DNA: TGTGCCAGCAGTTTAATCGGGACGGGGCGGACCCAGTACTTC.

There are a few counts of this clone. V and J are TRBV15 and TRBJ2-6, with D unclear. In germline, CDR1 is LNHNV, CDR2 YYDKDF (reference sequence). CDR3 length: 15 residues. V was clipped by 1 base and J by 0 bases, with 4 bases between them. Written as DNA, the CDR3 is TGTGCCACCAGCAGAGGTGACTCTGGGGCCAACGTCCTGACTTTC. Encoded protein: CATSRGDSGANVLTF.

This clone was seen a handful of times. This sequence joins TRBV6-1 and TRBJ2-3; possible D gene TRBD2, 5 bases. CDR3 length: 12 residues. The germline CDR1 and CDR2 sequences are MNHNS and SASEGT. The V and J ends lost 7 bases and 6 bases respectively, with 11 bases between them. The CDR3 DNA sequence: TGTGCCAGCATGACTACCGCGGATACGCAGTATTTT. Translation gives CASMTTADTQYF.

This chain joins TRBV10-1 and TRBJ2-1, with TRBD2 identical over 15 bases. Germline lookup yields CDR1 WNHNN and CDR2 SYGVQD (reference sequence). The CDR3 sequence is 15 residues long. V was pared by 6 bases and J by 7 bases, with 4 bases of the junction left unmatched. DNA of the CDR3: TGCGCCAGCAGCCCCGGGACTAGCGGGGGGAATGAGCAGTTCTTC. Protein sequence: CASSPGTSGGNEQFF.

This sequence joins TRBV4-2 and TRBJ2-1, with 9 bases fitting TRBD2. V lost 1 base to trimming and J lost 0 bases; unmatched junction nucleotides: 13. Germline loops: CDR1 LGHNA, CDR2 YNFKEQ. CDR3 length equals 20 residues. The CDR3 DNA is TGTGCCAGCAGCCAAGCTCTCGCGGGAGGGCGTAGAACCTCCTACAATGAGCAGTTCTTC. Protein sequence: CASSQALAGGRRTSYNEQFF.

V usage is TRBV19 and J usage is TRBJ1-5; tentatively, D is TRBD1 (5 bases). The V end was cut by 6 bases, the J end by 5 bases, with 17 bases between. In germline, CDR1 is LNHDA, CDR2 SQIVND (reference sequence). This CDR3 region has 15 residues. In DNA form, the CDR3 reads TGTGCCAGTAGGTCTGAGGGGCAGGGTGATCAGCCCCAGCATTTT. This encodes CASRSEGQGDQPQHF.

This clone appeared a few times. The chain has TRBV7-2 and TRBJ2-1, with D uncertain. There are 14 residues in the CDR3. V was trimmed by 1 base and J by 0 bases, leaving 4 bases between them. The germline V gene encodes CDR1 SGHTA and CDR2 FQGNSA. CDR3 region: CASSLVSSYNEQFF. The CDR3, as DNA: TGTGCCAGCAGCTTAGTGAGCTCCTACAATGAGCAGTTCTTC.

This clone was picked up many times. The chain links TRBV28 to TRBJ2-7, with unresolved D. Trimming took 6 bases from V and 5 from J, leaving 11 bases between them. The CDR3 runs to 12 residues. From germline, CDR1 is MDHEN and CDR2 SYDVKM. CDR3 protein: CASRGLWNEQYF. CDR3 in DNA: TGTGCCAGCAGGGGTTTGTGGAACGAGCAGTACTTC.

This clone was recorded only once. This chain links TRBV19 with TRBJ1-5; weak D call: TRBD1 (5 bases). The V and J ends lost 6 bases and 1 base respectively, with 7 bases between them. In germline, CDR1 is LNHDA, CDR2 SQIVND (reference sequence). CDR3 length: 13 amino acids. For the CDR3, the DNA is TGTGCCAGTAGCGGGGACAGCAATCAGCCCCAGCATTTT. Its protein product is CASSGDSNQPQHF.

V and J are TRBV6-5 and TRBJ1-3; D is ambiguous. Germline CDR1 and CDR2: MNHEY and SVGAGI. V dropped 3 bases and J dropped 2 bases, with 11 bases sitting between them. This CDR3 is 15 amino acids long. Here the CDR3 DNA reads TGTGCCAGCAGTTATCAGGCAGGCGCTGGAAACACCATATATTTT. Encoded protein: CASSYQAGAGNTIYF.

This clone came up many times. The chain joins TRBV28 to TRBJ1-2, with D possibly being TRBD1 (5 bases). The CDR3 extends over 13 amino acids. The germline V and J ends were trimmed by 6 bases and 4 bases, with 12 bases remaining between them. Per germline, CDR1 MDHEN and CDR2 SYDVKM. The DNA of the CDR3 is TGTGCCAGCAGGTGGCAGGGAGGCTATGGCTACACCTTC. Translated, it gives CASRWQGGYGYTF.

This chain uses TRBV27 with TRBJ2-2, with unresolved D. V lost 5 bases, J lost 0 bases, and 10 bases lay in between. This CDR3 spans 15 amino acids. Germline V gene sequence: CDR1 MNHEY, CDR2 SMNVEV (reference sequence). Written as DNA, the CDR3 is TGTGCCAGCAGTAGCCACTCCGCGAACACCGGGGAGCTGTTTTTT. The encoded protein is CASSSHSANTGELFF.

This clone was counted only a few times. This sequence joins TRBV7-3 and TRBJ1-1; possible D gene TRBD1, 5 bases. The CDR3 runs to 13 residues. Germline V lookup: CDR1 SGHTA, CDR2 FQGTGA. The V end was cut by 8 bases, the J end by 0 bases, with 10 bases between. The CDR3 protein is CASSGNMNTEAFF. Here the CDR3 DNA reads TGTGCCAGCTCAGGGAACATGAACACTGAAGCTTTCTTT.

The chain links TRBV4-3 to TRBJ2-1; a possible D gene is TRBD2 (5 bases). Germline CDR1 LGHNA, CDR2 YSLEER. This CDR3 is built from 13 residues. V gave up 3 bases and J gave up 6 bases, with 9 bases separating them. CDR3 loop: CASSHPDFNEQFF. The CDR3 bases are TGCGCCAGCAGCCACCCGGACTTCAATGAGCAGTTCTTC.

This clone was found a few times. The chain joins TRBV6-1 to TRBJ1-1; D gene ambiguous. The length of the CDR3 is 11 residues. CDR1 MNHNS and CDR2 SASEGT come from the germline V gene. V lost 4 bases, J lost 7 bases, and 7 bases lay in between. In nucleotides, the CDR3 is TGTGCCAGCAGTGCTTGGGATGAAGCTTTCTTT. It encodes CASSAWDEAFF.

This clone occurred many times. The V gene is TRBV28, the J gene TRBJ2-6; D remains unclear. The V end lost 8 bases, the J end lost 0 bases, and 8 bases lay between the germline ends. This CDR3 is built from 14 residues. The germline V gene encodes CDR1 MDHEN and CDR2 SYDVKM. CDR3 nucleotide sequence: TGTGCCAGCGAGCCCAGCTCTGGGGCCAACGTCCTGACTTTC. It yields the protein CASEPSSGANVLTF.

This clone was counted between two and nine times. V gene TRBV11-2 combines with J gene TRBJ1-2, with D unresolved. Trimming removed 1 base at V and 5 bases at J, with 14 bases between. Germline V gives CDR1 SGHAT, CDR2 FQNNGV. The length of the CDR3 is 15 residues. The CDR3 DNA follows: TGTGCCAGCAGCTTAGTTGGCCAACGAGGGTATGGCTACACCTTC. This codes for CASSLVGQRGYGYTF.

This rearrangement joins TRBV18 to TRBJ1-2; D gene unclear. This CDR3 has 14 residues. The V gene lost 6 bases and the J gene lost 7 bases, with 18 bases spanning the gap. Germline assignment: CDR1 KGHSH and CDR2 LQKENI. This CDR3 reads CASSPDRQAPGYTF. The CDR3 DNA reads TGTGCCAGCTCTCCTGACCGGCAGGCTCCTGGCTACACCTTC.

The genes are TRBV28 and TRBJ2-7; TRBD2 aligns across 9 bases. CDR1 is MDHEN, CDR2 SYDVKM, per germline. J lost 2 bases, V lost 2 bases, and 4 bases had no gene match. The length of the CDR3 is 15 residues. This CDR3 is CASSLGASGTYEQYF. The CDR3 nucleotides read TGTGCCAGCAGTTTAGGGGCTAGCGGGACCTACGAGCAGTACTTC.

This clone was seen repeatedly, ten times or more. The V and J genes are TRBV7-2 and TRBJ2-1; tentatively, D is TRBD1 (5 bases). This CDR3 contains 15 residues. V was pared by 3 bases and J by 6 bases, with 15 bases between. Germline V CDR1 and CDR2: SGHTA, FQGNSA. This CDR3 is CASSFRLGTGNEQFF. Here the CDR3 DNA reads TGTGCCAGCAGCTTTCGTCTAGGTACAGGCAATGAGCAGTTCTTC.

This clone was detected only a few times. The chain recombines TRBV7-3 with TRBJ2-2; unclear D gene. The CDR3 runs 14 residues. Germline CDR1 is SGHTA and CDR2 is FQGTGA. Trimming removed 5 bases at V and 7 bases at J, with 14 bases between. The CDR3 sequence: CASSHLKINGELFF. In DNA, the CDR3 is TGTGCCAGCAGCCATCTCAAAATTAACGGGGAGCTGTTTTTT.

This clone has a handful of counts. The chain has TRBV29-1 and TRBJ2-3; D is undetermined. The germline V and J ends were trimmed by 2 bases and 0 bases, with 9 bases remaining between them. The germline V gene encodes CDR1 SQVTM and CDR2 ANQGSEA. The CDR3 is 14 residues long. CDR3 sequence (DNA): TGCAGCGTTGAATTACGCGTCAGCACAGATACGCAGTATTTT. Amino acid sequence: CSVELRVSTDTQYF.

The sample holds a few counts of this clone. The V gene is TRBV5-6, the J gene TRBJ2-1; TRBD2 agrees at 12 bases. Looked up from germline, CDR1 is SGHDT and CDR2 is YYEEEE. With V trimmed by 4 bases and J by 7 bases, 9 bases remained unmatched. CDR3 length: 16 amino acids. DNA for the CDR3: TGTGCCAGCAGCCGGAGGCGGACTAGCGGGATAAATGAGCAGTTCTTC. Translation gives CASSRRRTSGINEQFF.

This clone was detected a few times. The J gene is TRBJ1-5, the V gene TRBV6-5; D not certain. This CDR3 region has 13 residues. V was clipped by 0 bases and J by 7 bases, with 7 bases between them. Germline assignment: CDR1 MNHEY and CDR2 SVGAGI. In DNA form, the CDR3 reads TGTGCCAGCAGTTACTCTTACGGCCAGCCCCAGCATTTT. The encoded protein is CASSYSYGQPQHF.

This clone has a handful of counts. The CDR3 coding sequence is TGTGCCAGCAGTTTTCGGGAGACCAAGGCCGGGGAGCTGTTTTTT. It encodes CASSFRETKAGELFF. The rearrangement links TRBV28 to TRBJ2-2, with a tentative D call TRBD2 (6 bases). The length of the CDR3 is 15 residues. Trimming removed 3 bases from V and 6 bases from J, with 14 bases in between. Germline V lookup: CDR1 MDHEN, CDR2 SYDVKM.